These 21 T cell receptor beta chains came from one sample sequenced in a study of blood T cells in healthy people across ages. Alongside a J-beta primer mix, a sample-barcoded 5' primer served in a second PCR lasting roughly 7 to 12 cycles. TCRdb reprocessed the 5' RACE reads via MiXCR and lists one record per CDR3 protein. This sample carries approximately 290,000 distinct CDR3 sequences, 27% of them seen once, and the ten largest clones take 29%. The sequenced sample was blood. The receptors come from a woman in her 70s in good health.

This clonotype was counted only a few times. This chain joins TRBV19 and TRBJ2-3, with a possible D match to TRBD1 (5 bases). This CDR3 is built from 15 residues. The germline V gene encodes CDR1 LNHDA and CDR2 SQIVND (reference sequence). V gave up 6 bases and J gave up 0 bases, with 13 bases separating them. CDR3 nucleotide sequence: TGTGCCAGTAGGAGTATAGGGGATAGCACAGATACGCAGTATTTT. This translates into CASRSIGDSTDTQYF. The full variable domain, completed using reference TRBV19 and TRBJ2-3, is DGGITQSPKYLFRKEGQNVTLSCEQNLNHDAMYWYRQDPGQGLRLIYYSQIVNDFQKGDIAEGYSVSREKKESFPLTVTSAQKNPTAFYLCASRSIGDSTDTQYFGPGTRLTVL.

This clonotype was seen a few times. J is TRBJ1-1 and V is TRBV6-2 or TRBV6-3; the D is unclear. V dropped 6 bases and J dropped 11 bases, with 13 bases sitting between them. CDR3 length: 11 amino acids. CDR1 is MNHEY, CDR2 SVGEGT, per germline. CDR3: CASSQVFEAFF. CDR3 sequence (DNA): TGTGCCAGCAGCCAGGTTTTTGAGGCTTTCTTT.

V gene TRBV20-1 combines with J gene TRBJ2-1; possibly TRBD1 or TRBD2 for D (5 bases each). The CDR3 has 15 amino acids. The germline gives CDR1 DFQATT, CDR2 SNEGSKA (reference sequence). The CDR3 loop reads CSHKTGPSSYNEQFF. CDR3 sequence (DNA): TGCAGCCATAAAACGGGACCAAGCTCCTACAATGAGCAGTTCTTC.

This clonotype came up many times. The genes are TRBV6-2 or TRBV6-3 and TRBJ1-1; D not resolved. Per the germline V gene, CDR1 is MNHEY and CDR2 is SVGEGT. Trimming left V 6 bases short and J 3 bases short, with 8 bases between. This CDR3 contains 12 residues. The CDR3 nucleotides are TGTGCCAGCAGGGAGGGTTACACTGAAGCTTTCTTT. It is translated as CASREGYTEAFF.

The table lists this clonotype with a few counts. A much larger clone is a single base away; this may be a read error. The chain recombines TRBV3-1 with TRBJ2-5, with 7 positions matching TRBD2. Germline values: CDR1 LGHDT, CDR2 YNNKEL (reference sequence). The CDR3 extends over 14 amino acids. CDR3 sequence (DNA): TGTGCCAGCAACCAAGGGAGGAGCGGGGCGACCCAGTACTTC. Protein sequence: CASNQGRSGATQYF.

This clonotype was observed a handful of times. The DNA of the CDR3 is TGTGCCAGCAGCGCAGACAGGGGCAACGAGCAGTACTTC. Translating gives CASSADRGNEQYF. The rearrangement uses TRBV6-5 and TRBJ2-5; 8 nucleotides agree with TRBD1. Near its end, the DNA agrees better with TRBJ2-7, so the J call may be wrong. Germline CDR1 MNHEY, CDR2 SVGAGI. This CDR3 contains 13 residues.

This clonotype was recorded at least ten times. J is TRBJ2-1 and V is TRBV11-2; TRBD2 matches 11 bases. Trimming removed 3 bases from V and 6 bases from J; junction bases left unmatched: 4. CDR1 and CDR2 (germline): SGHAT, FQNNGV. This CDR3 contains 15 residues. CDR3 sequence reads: CASSFTSGSVNEQFF. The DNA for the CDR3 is TGTGCCAGCAGCTTTACTAGCGGGAGTGTCAATGAGCAGTTCTTC.

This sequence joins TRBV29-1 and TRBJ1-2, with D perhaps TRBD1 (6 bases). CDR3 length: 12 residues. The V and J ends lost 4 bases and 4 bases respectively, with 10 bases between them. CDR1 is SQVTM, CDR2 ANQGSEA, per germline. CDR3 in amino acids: CSVGEGGYGYTF. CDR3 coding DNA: TGCAGCGTTGGGGAGGGGGGCTATGGCTACACCTTC.

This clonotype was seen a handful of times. The CDR3 spells CAIKSSGRTDTQYF. The CDR3 coding sequence is TGTGCCATCAAATCTAGCGGTAGAACAGATACGCAGTATTTT. This sequence joins TRBV10-3 and TRBJ2-3; 7 bases fit TRBD2. Trimming removed 7 bases from V and 3 bases from J; junction bases left unmatched: 7. Per the germline V gene, CDR1 is ENHRY and CDR2 is SYGVKD. There are 14 residues in the CDR3.

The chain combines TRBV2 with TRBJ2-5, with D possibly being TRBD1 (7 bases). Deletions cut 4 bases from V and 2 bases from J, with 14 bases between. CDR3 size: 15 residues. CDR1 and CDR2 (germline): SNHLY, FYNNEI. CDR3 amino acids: CASSGGDSLQETQYF. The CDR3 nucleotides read TGTGCCAGCAGTGGGGGGGACAGTTTACAAGAGACCCAGTACTTC.

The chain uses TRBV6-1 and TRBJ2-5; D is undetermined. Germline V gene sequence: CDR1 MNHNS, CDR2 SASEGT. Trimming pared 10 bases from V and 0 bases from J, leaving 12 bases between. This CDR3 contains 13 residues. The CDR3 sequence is CATRLTYQETQYF. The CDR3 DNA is TGTGCCACCAGACTTACCTACCAAGAGACCCAGTACTTC.

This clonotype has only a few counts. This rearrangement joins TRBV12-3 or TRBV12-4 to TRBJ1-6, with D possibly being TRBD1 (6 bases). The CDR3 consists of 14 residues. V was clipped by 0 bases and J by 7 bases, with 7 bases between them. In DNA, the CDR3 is TGTGCCAGCAGTTTAGCTCAGGGGAATTCACCCCTCCACTTT. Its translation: CASSLAQGNSPLHF.

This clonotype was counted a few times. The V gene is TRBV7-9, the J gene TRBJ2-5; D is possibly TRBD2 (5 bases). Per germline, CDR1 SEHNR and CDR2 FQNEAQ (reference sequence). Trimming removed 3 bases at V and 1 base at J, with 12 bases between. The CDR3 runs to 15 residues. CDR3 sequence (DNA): TGTGCCAGCAGCTTCACTGGACTTGGCCAAGAGACCCAGTACTTC. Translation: CASSFTGLGQETQYF.

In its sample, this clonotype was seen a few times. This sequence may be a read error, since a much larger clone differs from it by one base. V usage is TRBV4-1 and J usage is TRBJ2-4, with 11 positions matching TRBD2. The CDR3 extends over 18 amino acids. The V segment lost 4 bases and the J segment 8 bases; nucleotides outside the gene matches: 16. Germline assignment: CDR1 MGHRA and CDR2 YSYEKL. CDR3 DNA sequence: TGCGCCAGCAGCCGTGGCCCCCCTAGCGGGAGGACCAAGGACATTCAGTACTTC. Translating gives CASSRGPPSGRTKDIQYF.

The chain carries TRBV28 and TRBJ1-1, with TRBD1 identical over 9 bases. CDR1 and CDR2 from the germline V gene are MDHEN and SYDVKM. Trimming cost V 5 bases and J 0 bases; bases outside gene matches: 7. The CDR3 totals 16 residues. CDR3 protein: CASSETGGRVNTEAFF. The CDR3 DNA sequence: TGTGCCAGCAGTGAGACAGGGGGACGAGTGAACACTGAAGCTTTCTTT.

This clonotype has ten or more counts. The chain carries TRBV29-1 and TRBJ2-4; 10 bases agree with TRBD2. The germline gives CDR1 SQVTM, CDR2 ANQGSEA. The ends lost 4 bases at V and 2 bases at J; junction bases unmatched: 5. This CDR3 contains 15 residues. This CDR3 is CSVVTSGAPKNIQYF. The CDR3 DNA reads TGCAGCGTTGTTACTAGCGGGGCACCCAAAAACATTCAGTACTTC.

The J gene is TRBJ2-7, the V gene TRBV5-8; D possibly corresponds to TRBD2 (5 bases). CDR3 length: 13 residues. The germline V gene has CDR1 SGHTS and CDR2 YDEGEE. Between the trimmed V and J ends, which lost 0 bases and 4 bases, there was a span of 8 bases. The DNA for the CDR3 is TGTGCCAGCAGCTTGGGACTACTATACGAGCAGTACGTC. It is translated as CASSLGLLYEQYV.

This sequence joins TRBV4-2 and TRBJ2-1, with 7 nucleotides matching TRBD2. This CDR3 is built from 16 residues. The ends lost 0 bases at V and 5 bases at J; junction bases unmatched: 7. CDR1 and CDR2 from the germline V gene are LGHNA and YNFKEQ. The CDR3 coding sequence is TGTGCCAGCAGCCAAGAACTCGGCGGGAGTGACAATGAGCAGTTCTTC. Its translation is CASSQELGGSDNEQFF.

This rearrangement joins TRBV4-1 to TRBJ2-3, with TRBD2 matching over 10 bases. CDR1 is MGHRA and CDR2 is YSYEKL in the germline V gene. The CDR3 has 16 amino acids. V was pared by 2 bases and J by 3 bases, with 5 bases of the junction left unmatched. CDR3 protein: CASSQTPSGSTDTQYF. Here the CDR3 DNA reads TGCGCCAGCAGCCAAACCCCTAGCGGGAGTACAGATACGCAGTATTTT.

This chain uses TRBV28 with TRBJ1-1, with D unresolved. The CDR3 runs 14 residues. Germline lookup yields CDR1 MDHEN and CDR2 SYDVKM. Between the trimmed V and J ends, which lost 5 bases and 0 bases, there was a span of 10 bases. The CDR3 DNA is TGTGCCAGCAGTACTCTTCCCCTGAACACTGAAGCTTTCTTT. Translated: CASSTLPLNTEAFF. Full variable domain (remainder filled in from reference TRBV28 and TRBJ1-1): DVKVTQSSRYLVKRTGEKVFLECVQDMDHENMFWYRQDPGLGLRLIYFSYDVKMKEKGDIPEGYSVSREKKERFSLILESASTNQTSMYLCASSTLPLNTEAFFGQGTRLTVV.

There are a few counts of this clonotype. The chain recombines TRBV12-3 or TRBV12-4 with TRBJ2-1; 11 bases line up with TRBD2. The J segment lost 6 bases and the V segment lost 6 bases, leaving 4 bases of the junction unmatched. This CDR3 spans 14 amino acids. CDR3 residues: CASSGLAGGNEQFF. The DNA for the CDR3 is TGTGCCAGCAGCGGACTAGCGGGTGGCAATGAGCAGTTCTTC.